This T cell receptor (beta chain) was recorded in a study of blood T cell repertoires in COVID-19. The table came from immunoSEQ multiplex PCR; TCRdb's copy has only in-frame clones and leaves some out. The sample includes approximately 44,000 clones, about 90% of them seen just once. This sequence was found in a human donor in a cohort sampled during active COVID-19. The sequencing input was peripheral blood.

The chain's CDR3 is CASSIAASGTFPYEQYF. CDR3 DNA: TGTGCCAGTAGTATAGCGGCTAGCGGGACCTTCCCCTACGAGCAGTACTTC. V usage is TRBV19 and J usage is TRBJ2-7, with 9 bases fitting TRBD2. Trimming cost V 1 base and J 2 bases; bases outside gene matches: 9. The CDR3 is made up of 17 amino acids. Germline V lookup: CDR1 LNHDA, CDR2 SQIVND (reference sequence).